These T cell receptor beta chains were read from a single sample in a study of CD8 T cells in ankylosing spondylitis. One entry per CDR3 protein results from TCRdb running MiXCR on the 5' RACE reads. The table includes 670,000 or so distinct CDR3 sequences, under 20% detected once. The material sequenced was blood, either unsorted or a sorted T cell fraction (not recorded which). All receptors come from a male donor with ankylosing spondylitis. The CDR3 runs from the conserved cysteine through the conserved F or W. D genes are given only for firm matches. Clone size is given for some rows only: seen once, a few or many times, or a class if the clone is expanded.

TRBV28	TRBD1	few	14	TRBJ2-3	TGTGCCAGCAGTACAGGGGCCCCTGGGGATACGCAGTATTTT	CASSTGAPGDTQYF
TRBV20-1	TRBD1	few	14	TRBJ2-7	TGCAGTGCTGCTAACAGGGGTTTTAGCTACGAGCAGTACTTC	CSAANRGFSYEQYF
TRBV3-1	-	many	14	TRBJ1-1	TGTGCCAGCAGCCAAGTAGAAGAGAACACTGAAGCTTTCTTT	CASSQVEENTEAFF
TRBV11-2	-	few	18	TRBJ1-4	TGTGCCAGCAGCTCGAGACAACCGGGACCCCCACCGTATGAAAAACTGTTTTTT	CASSSRQPGPPPYEKLFF
TRBV5-4	-	few	15	TRBJ1-2	TGTGCCAGCAGCTCGCCCGGCATAAGTCAATATGGCTACACCTTC	CASSSPGISQYGYTF
TRBV6-6	-	many	13	TRBJ1-1	TGTGCCAGCAGTTACTCCAGCAACACTGAAGCTTTCTTT	CASSYSSNTEAFF
TRBV5-5	-	few	15	TRBJ1-2	TGTGCCAGCAGGACGATATCGGCGGTGGGACATGGCTACACCTTC	CASRTISAVGHGYTF
TRBV20-1	TRBD2	few	15	TRBJ2-3	TGCAGTGCTGCAGGAGTAGCGGGCCCCACAGATACGCAGTATTTT	CSAAGVAGPTDTQYF
TRBV5-1	-	-	15	TRBJ2-3	TGCGCCAGCAGCCCGGGCAGTCCTAGCACAGATACGCAGTATTTT	CASSPGSPSTDTQYF
TRBV12-3/TRBV12-4	TRBD1	-	14	TRBJ2-2	TGTGCCAGCAGCCGGACAGGGCGGACCGGGGAGCTGTTTTTT	CASSRTGRTGELFF
TRBV10-3	TRBD2	-	16	TRBJ2-3	TGTGCCATCAGGGAAACTAGCGGGGGGGCCAAAGATACGCAGTATTTT	CAIRETSGGAKDTQYF
TRBV7-3	-	-	15	TRBJ2-5	TGTGCCAGCAGCTTAGAGGGACGCTCAAGCGAGACCCAGTACTTC	CASSLEGRSSETQYF
TRBV6-2/TRBV6-3	TRBD2	-	14	TRBJ2-2	TGTGCCAGCAGCCGTCTAGCGGGAGCGGGGGAGCTGTTTTTT	CASSRLAGAGELFF
TRBV7-3	-	few	14	TRBJ2-1	TGTGCCAGCAGCTTAACACGGGGGAGCCATGAGCAGTTCTTC	CASSLTRGSHEQFF
TRBV20-1	-	few	14	TRBJ2-1	TGCAGCCCCGACCCACCTCCCACCTACAATGAGCAGTTCTTC	CSPDPPPTYNEQFF
TRBV7-9	TRBD1	many	15	TRBJ1-2	TGTGCCAGCAGCTTCGGCACAGGGGGCGACTATGGCTACACCTTC	CASSFGTGGDYGYTF
TRBV20-1	-	few	13	TRBJ1-1	TGCAGTGCTCTACTAGTGGGATACACTGAAGCTTTCTTT	CSALLVGYTEAFF
TRBV20-1	-	-	13	TRBJ2-5	TGCAGTGCTAGAGACGGGGGACAAGAGACCCAGTACTTC	CSARDGGQETQYF
TRBV5-1	-	-	14	TRBJ2-2	TGCGCCAGCAGCTCACAATTGGGGTCCGGGGAGCTGTTTTTT	CASSSQLGSGELFF
TRBV7-9	TRBD1	-	14	TRBJ1-2	TGTGCCAGCAGCCCCCGGGACAGAACTGATGGCTACACCTTC	CASSPRDRTDGYTF
TRBV2	-	few	15	TRBJ1-2	TGTGCCAGCAGTGAAGCGCTTCAGGCCAACTATGGCTACACCTTC	CASSEALQANYGYTF
TRBV12-3/TRBV12-4	TRBD1	-	15	TRBJ2-7	TGTGCCAGCAGTCCCCAGGACAGGGGTCCCTACGAGCAGTACTTC	CASSPQDRGPYEQYF
TRBV7-9	-	-	15	TRBJ2-4	TGTGCCAGCAGCCCTTGGGCTAGCGAAAAAAACATTCAGTACTTC	CASSPWASEKNIQYF
TRBV4-1	-	many	15	TRBJ2-3	TGCGCCAGCAGCCAAGCGACAGATAACACAGATACGCAGTATTTT	CASSQATDNTDTQYF
TRBV4-3	-	many	16	TRBJ1-6	TGCGCCAGCAGCCAAGACGACGGAACCTATAATTCACCCCTCCACTTT	CASSQDDGTYNSPLHF
TRBV11-2	TRBD2	-	17	TRBJ2-5	TGTGCCAGCAGCTGGGAGTTTGCTAGCGGGATGTCGGGGACCCAGTACTTC	CASSWEFASGMSGTQYF
TRBV6-2/TRBV6-3	-	-	18	TRBJ2-5	TGTGCCAGCAGTTACCGGACTGGTGTGTTGAGGGACCAAGAGACCCAGTACTTC	CASSYRTGVLRDQETQYF
TRBV29-1	-	few	12	TRBJ1-5	TGCAGCGTTGGACAGCCCAATCAGCCCCAGCATTTT	CSVGQPNQPQHF
TRBV12-3/TRBV12-4	-	-	15	TRBJ1-5	TGTGCCAGCAGTTTAGCGCCGGGGGCCCAACAGCCCCAGCATTTT	CASSLAPGAQQPQHF
TRBV29-1	TRBD1	-	13	TRBJ2-7	TGCAGCGTTGTTTGGCAGGGGGCTTACGAGCAGTACTTC	CSVVWQGAYEQYF
TRBV20-1	TRBD2	-	14	TRBJ2-1	TGCAGTGCTAGTTATAGCGGGGGGCTGGATGAGCAGTTCTTC	CSASYSGGLDEQFF
TRBV13	-	-	16	TRBJ1-5	TGTGCCAGCAGCTTAGGCGGACACCTTAGCAATCAGCCCCAGCATTTT	CASSLGGHLSNQPQHF
TRBV5-1	-	-	14	TRBJ2-2	TGCGCCAGCAGCTGGATGACCGACACCGGGGAGCTGTTTTTT	CASSWMTDTGELFF
TRBV5-1	-	many	14	TRBJ1-5	TGCGCCAGCTCCCGCACGGGGCCCAATCAGCCCCAGCATTTT	CASSRTGPNQPQHF
TRBV7-6	TRBD1	few	15	TRBJ2-3	TGTGCCAGCAGCCCGAACAGGGGGCTTTTTGATACGCAGTATTTT	CASSPNRGLFDTQYF
TRBV15	TRBD1	-	14	TRBJ1-1	TGTGCCACCAGCAGAGATAAAGGGGGCGCGTTAGCTTTCTTT	CATSRDKGGALAFF
TRBV7-2	TRBD2	-	16	TRBJ2-3	TGTGCCAGCAGCTCCGGGACTAGCGGGAGGACAGATACGCAGTATTTT	CASSSGTSGRTDTQYF
TRBV5-1	TRBD1	few	14	TRBJ1-1	TGCGCCAGCAGCACACAGGGACAGCCAACTGAAGCTTTCTTT	CASSTQGQPTEAFF
TRBV27	TRBD2	many	16	TRBJ2-1	TGTGCCAGCAGTCCAAGGACTAGCGGGGGGGCCAATGAGCAGTTCTTC	CASSPRTSGGANEQFF
TRBV11-3	-	few	11	TRBJ2-1	TGTGCCAGCAGCTCCGACAGGGAGCAGTTCTTC	CASSSDREQFF